This TCR beta chain was observed in a study of blood T cell repertoires in COVID-19. Across the study: Nucleic acid was either cDNA or gDNA, and it came from T cells, B-cell-depleted T cells, or PBMCs.

Repertoires were generated with immunoSEQ multiplex PCR, while TCRdb's copy carries only in-frame clones and drops some. The table includes hundreds of thousands of clones, 70% to 90% detected once. The CDR3 is 19 residues long. V dropped 4 bases and J dropped 2; count of bases not matched to a gene: 15. CDR1 is SQVTM and CDR2 is ANQGSEA in the germline V gene. Study members were between about 18 and 89 years old and lived in approximately 25 US regions. Participants had their cohort set by participant-reported clinical history. Symptom resolution, clearance, or two negative PCRs marked donors in Cohort 3 as recovered. Only one count was recorded for this clone.

The sequencing input was PBMCs or T cells enriched from blood (not recorded which). The chain employs TRBV29-1 and TRBJ2-7, with TRBD2 identical over 15 bases. The source is a woman in her 30s who had recovered from COVID-19. The CDR3 DNA follows: TGCAGCGTTGCCTTGGGGGGGACTAGCGGGAGGAACAACCCCTACGAGCAGTACTTC. As protein: CSVALGGTSGRNNPYEQYF.